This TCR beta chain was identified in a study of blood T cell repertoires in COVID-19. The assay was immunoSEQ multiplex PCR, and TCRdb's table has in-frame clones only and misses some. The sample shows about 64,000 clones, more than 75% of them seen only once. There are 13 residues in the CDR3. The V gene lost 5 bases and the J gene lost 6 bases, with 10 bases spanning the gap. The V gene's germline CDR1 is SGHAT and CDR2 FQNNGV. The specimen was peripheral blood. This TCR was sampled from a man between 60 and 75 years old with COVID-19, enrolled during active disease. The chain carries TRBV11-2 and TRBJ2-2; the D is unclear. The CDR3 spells CASSRQGPGELFF. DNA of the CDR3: TGTGCCAGCAGCCGACAAGGCCCCGGGGAGCTGTTTTTT.